This entry lists 15 T cell receptor beta chains sequenced from one sample in a study of patients and donors after allogeneic stem cell transplantation. Using its own MiXCR run on the RT-PCR reads, TCRdb lists one record per CDR3 protein. Seen here are some 960,000 distinct CDR3 sequences, about a sixth observed once, and the top ten hold approximately 5.9%. Sample: blood, either unsorted or a sorted T cell fraction (not recorded which). All receptors derive from a human donor who was either an allogeneic HSCT recipient or a stem cell or donor lymphocyte infusion donor (not recorded which). It is not recorded whose cells these are; they may come from a transplant donor.

This clonotype was seen a handful of times. The genes are TRBV12-3 or TRBV12-4 and TRBJ1-5; no reliable D call. V was pared by 7 bases and J by 3 bases, with 10 bases between. The CDR3 length is 13 residues. The DNA for the CDR3 is TGTGCCAGCAAAAAGAACGCCAATCAGCCCCAGCATTTT. Translation gives CASKKNANQPQHF.

V is TRBV9 and J is TRBJ2-3, with 14 bases that match TRBD2. This CDR3 has 20 residues. The V segment lost 4 bases and the J segment 0 bases; nucleotides outside the gene matches: 13. Looked up from germline, CDR1 is SGDLS and CDR2 is YYNGEE. CDR3 sequence: CASSFSTSGGDHSSTDTQYF. The CDR3 DNA is TGTGCCAGCAGCTTCTCGACTAGCGGGGGGGACCACTCTAGCACAGATACGCAGTATTTT.

Only a few counts were recorded for this clonotype. The chain couples TRBV9 to TRBJ1-2, with D possibly being TRBD1 (5 bases). The CDR3 is 14 amino acids. Deletions cut 5 bases from V and 4 bases from J, with 15 bases between. CDR1 is SGDLS and CDR2 is YYNGEE in the germline V gene. The CDR3 sequence: CASSRPGTTYGYTF. The CDR3 DNA reads as TGTGCCAGCAGTCGGCCCGGGACGACCTATGGCTACACCTTC.

In its sample, this clonotype was seen a few times. The chain links TRBV4-2 to TRBJ2-3; a possible D gene is TRBD2 (5 bases). V lost 4 bases to trimming and J lost 6 bases, with 17 bases between them. The CDR3 sequence is 15 residues long. Germline V gene data show CDR1 as LGHNA and CDR2 as YNFKEQ. The CDR3 DNA is TGTGCCAGCAGCCCTCACGGGCCCCGCGGGGATACGCAGTATTTT. Its protein is CASSPHGPRGDTQYF.

This clonotype was detected only a few times. The V gene is TRBV4-2, the J gene TRBJ1-2; 9 positions agree with TRBD1. The germline CDR1 and CDR2 sequences are LGHNA and YNFKEQ. The V gene end was trimmed by 3 bases and the J gene end by 6 bases; junction bases not matched to a gene: 2. The CDR3 consists of 13 residues. CDR3 in amino acids: CASSHRTGDGYTF. DNA for the CDR3: TGTGCCAGCAGCCACCGGACAGGGGATGGCTACACCTTC.

This clonotype was detected a few times. V gene TRBV29-1 combines with J gene TRBJ2-3; D is possibly TRBD2 (6 bases). In germline, CDR1 is SQVTM, CDR2 ANQGSEA. The CDR3 is 13 amino acids. Between the trimmed V and J ends, which lost 3 bases and 1 base, there was a span of 8 bases. This CDR3 is CSVERGRTDTQYF. CDR3 coding DNA: TGCAGCGTTGAGCGGGGCCGCACAGATACGCAGTATTTT.

This clonotype was counted at least ten times. The gene calls are TRBV12-3 or TRBV12-4 and TRBJ2-5; TRBD2 is a possible D gene (6 bases). The CDR3 is 13 residues long. Trimming removed 2 bases from V and 5 bases from J, with 9 bases in between. The CDR3 bases are TGTGCCAGCAGTTTAAGGCTAGCGGAGACCCAGTACTTC. It translates to CASSLRLAETQYF.

This clonotype occurred many times. The chain has TRBV6-4 and TRBJ2-2; 7 positions agree with TRBD1. The trim removed 5 bases at V and 2 bases at J, leaving 5 bases unmatched. The CDR3 has 15 residues. In germline, CDR1 is MRHNA, CDR2 SNTAGT. The CDR3 is CASSPDRVNTGELFF. As DNA, the CDR3 is TGTGCCAGCAGTCCAGACAGGGTCAACACCGGGGAGCTGTTTTTT.

The rearrangement uses TRBV19 and TRBJ2-2; D possibly corresponds to TRBD2 (6 bases). This CDR3 has 16 residues. CDR1 is LNHDA, CDR2 SQIVND, per germline (reference sequence). V was clipped by 8 bases and J by 0 bases, with 16 bases between them. The CDR3: CASGPGGSANTGELFF. The CDR3 region has the DNA TGTGCCAGTGGGCCAGGAGGGTCTGCGAACACCGGGGAGCTGTTTTTT.

The J gene is TRBJ2-3, the V gene TRBV5-4, with 7 positions matching TRBD2. The CDR3 spans 12 residues. V was clipped by 1 base and J by 8 bases; unmatched bases: 1. Per germline, CDR1 SGHNT and CDR2 YYREEE (reference sequence). CDR3 residues: CASSLPGGTQYF. The CDR3 DNA sequence: TGTGCCAGCAGCTTGCCGGGGGGTACGCAGTATTTT.

This clonotype appeared a few times. The chain uses TRBV10-3 and TRBJ2-7; 9 nucleotides match TRBD1. Unmatched junction bases numbered 0, after V lost 4 bases and J lost 2 bases. This CDR3 is 13 amino acids long. Germline lookup yields CDR1 ENHRY and CDR2 SYGVKD. CDR3 amino acids: CAISGTGAYEQYF. The CDR3 nucleotides are TGTGCCATCAGTGGGACAGGGGCCTACGAGCAGTACTTC.

This clonotype was found a few times. This chain uses TRBV15 with TRBJ1-1; D is unresolved. Germline-derived CDR1 and CDR2 are LNHNV and YYDKDF (reference sequence). The CDR3 runs 14 residues. V gave up 1 base and J gave up 0 bases, with 6 bases separating them. The CDR3 region has the DNA TGTGCCACCAGCAGAGGGGTCATGAACACTGAAGCTTTCTTT. Protein sequence: CATSRGVMNTEAFF.

In its sample, this clonotype was seen a few times. J is TRBJ1-1 and V is TRBV10-3; a weak D match, TRBD1 (6 bases). V was clipped by 2 bases and J by 5 bases, with 15 bases between them. The V gene's germline CDR1 is ENHRY and CDR2 SYGVKD. The CDR3 runs 15 residues. The CDR3 sequence: CAISEGLGAGTEAFF. CDR3 bases: TGTGCCATCAGTGAGGGTCTGGGGGCAGGGACTGAAGCTTTCTTT.

This clonotype was observed a few times. The rearrangement uses TRBV7-9 and TRBJ2-7; D gene unclear. The CDR3 is 14 residues long. V gave up 0 bases and J gave up 5 bases, with 11 bases separating them. Germline V lookup: CDR1 SEHNR, CDR2 FQNEAQ (reference sequence). CDR3: CASSLAMRGHEQYF. CDR3 sequence (DNA): TGTGCCAGCAGCTTAGCAATGAGAGGCCACGAGCAGTACTTC. The whole variable domain, filled in from reference TRBV7-9 and TRBJ2-7, reads DTGVSQNPRHKITKRGQNVTFRCDPISEHNRLYWYRQTLGQGPEFLTYFQNEAQLEKSRLLSDRFSAERPKGSFSTLEIQRTEQGDSAMYLCASSLAMRGHEQYFGPGTRLTVT.

V gene TRBV25-1 combines with J gene TRBJ1-1; TRBD1 matches 7 bases. The V gene's germline CDR1 is MGHDK and CDR2 SYGVNS. The ends lost 1 base at V and 6 bases at J; junction bases unmatched: 8. The CDR3 has 15 amino acids. The CDR3 sequence is CASSESGGRVAEAFF. DNA for the CDR3: TGTGCCAGCAGTGAATCAGGGGGGAGGGTCGCTGAAGCTTTCTTT.